The present TCR beta chain was sequenced within a study of shared clonotypes between healthy human individuals. At the level of the study: CD4 naive and memory got three plates each, CD8 naive two, CD8 memory one.

For each subset, genomic DNA was distributed in equal portions over several immunoSEQ plates. Using immunoSEQ multiplex PCR, the repertoire was profiled, and TCRdb retains in-frame clones only, with some absent. This sample has roughly 380,000 clones, with 96% found just once. All donors qualified as healthy HIV-negative adults and had experienced no recent acute infections or vaccinations. This clone was seen just once. The CDR3 has 16 amino acids. The V gene end was trimmed by 1 base and the J gene end by 5 bases; junction bases not matched to a gene: 5. Looked up from germline, CDR1 is MNHEY and CDR2 is SMNVEV (reference sequence).

Source material: memory CD8+ T cells sorted from blood. Subset described: CD45RO+ cells pooled with CCR7-negative TemRA cells. The chain has TRBV27 and TRBJ2-2, with 9 bases that match TRBD2. The clonotype comes from a man aged 30 to 45 in good health. The DNA for the CDR3 is TGTGCCAGCAGTTTATATAGCGGGAGAGGGACCGGGGAGCTGTTTTTT. Protein sequence: CASSLYSGRGTGELFF.